One TCR beta chain is described in this entry. Its antigen is still unknown. 13 Jbeta primers and 60 Vbeta primers were used for the PCR. Clones were read by immunoSEQ multiplex PCR, and TCRdb kept only the in-frame ones, dropping some. The data hold approximately 120,000 clones, with roughly 69% observed a single time. This sample was taken from a study of cytomegalovirus exposure and HLA in healthy donors. Germline V gene sequence: CDR1 SEHNR, CDR2 FQNEAQ (reference sequence). V lost 8 bases and J lost 2; bases outside the gene matches: 6. The length of the CDR3 is 14 residues. Study-wide findings and caveats: Apparent HLA restriction characterized most CMV-associated TCR beta chains in a later analysis. What a later analysis showed was that several of the most significant clusters appeared linked to common viral pathogens.

The chain recombines TRBV7-9 with TRBJ2-3, with 8 bases matching TRBD2. The origin of this receptor is a human donor in good health. Sequenced input: PBMCs. DNA for the CDR3: TGTGCCAGCGCCCCGGGGGGGATCACAGATACGCAGTATTTT. Residues: CASAPGGITDTQYF.